A selection of T cell receptor beta chains follows, all from one sample in a study of T cell changes during pregnancy in multiple sclerosis. Using immunoSEQ multiplex PCR, the repertoire was profiled, and TCRdb retains in-frame clones only, with some absent. The data show some 49,000 clones, nearly 90% seen once. The sequencing here drew on peripheral blood, taken after pregnancy. These receptor sequences come from a female donor in good health, enrolled as a control in a pregnancy study. CDR3s include the opening cysteine and the closing phenylalanine or tryptophan. D genes are given only for firm matches. Not all rows give a size; the values are once, few, many and, for expanded clones, a class.

j_gene,d_gene,abundance,v_gene,CDR3nt,CDR3aa
TRBJ2-5,TRBD2,NA,TRBV5-1,TGCGCCAGCAGCGAGGGCGGACTAGCGGGAGGGGTCGGCGAGACCCAGTACTTC,CASSEGGLAGGVGETQYF
TRBJ1-2,NA,NA,TRBV5-1,TGCGCCAGCAGCTTGGACCAGCGAAGGTCGGATGGCTACACCTTC,CASSLDQRRSDGYTF
TRBJ2-6,NA,NA,TRBV19,TGTGCCAGTAGTCTCGGGGTTGATGGGGCCAACGTCCTGACTTTC,CASSLGVDGANVLTF
TRBJ2-1,TRBD1,NA,TRBV5-4,TGTGCCAGCAGCCCCGGGACAGGGTTTTACAATGAGCAGTTCTTC,CASSPGTGFYNEQFF
TRBJ2-1,NA,NA,TRBV5-1,TGCGCCAGCAGCCCCGGGGCAATAGCGGACAATGAGCAGTTCTTC,CASSPGAIADNEQFF
TRBJ2-7,NA,once,TRBV9,TGTGCCAGCAGCGTCACTGGCGGTGACTCCTACGAGCAGTACTTC,CASSVTGGDSYEQYF
TRBJ2-7,NA,NA,TRBV28,TGTGCCAGCAGGTCCGGGGTCTCCTACGAGCAGTACTTC,CASRSGVSYEQYF
TRBJ2-1,NA,NA,TRBV6-5,TGTGCCAGCAGTTACTTCCCGACTAGCAATGAGCAGTTCTTC,CASSYFPTSNEQFF
TRBJ2-1,TRBD1,NA,TRBV19,TGTGCCAGTAGTATATCGGACAGGGGATGGAGCGAGCAGTTCTTC,CASSISDRGWSEQFF
TRBJ2-2,TRBD2,NA,TRBV5-4,TGTGCCAGCAGCTTGAATAGCGGGGGGACCGGGGAGCTGTTTTTT,CASSLNSGGTGELFF
TRBJ2-7,NA,NA,TRBV27,TGTGCCAGCAGTTTGGGTGGAGCAAACTACGAGCAGTACTTC,CASSLGGANYEQYF
TRBJ2-6,TRBD1,NA,TRBV18,TGTGCCAGCTCGCGCGACAGGGTGGAGGCAGGGGCCAACGTCCTGACTTTC,CASSRDRVEAGANVLTF
TRBJ2-3,TRBD2,NA,TRBV6-5,TGTGCCAGCAGTTACGTCGCGGGAGGGCCCGATACGCAGTATTTT,CASSYVAGGPDTQYF
TRBJ2-2,NA,NA,TRBV6-4,TGTGCCAGCAGCGAAGGGGATTCCGGGGAGCTGTTTTTT,CASSEGDSGELFF
TRBJ2-7,NA,NA,TRBV11-2,TGTGCCAGCAGCCCGGGGACTCTACGAACCTACGAGCAGTACTTC,CASSPGTLRTYEQYF
TRBJ2-7,TRBD1,NA,TRBV5-1,TGCGCCAGCAGCCCCGGGACAGGATCCTACGAGCAGTACTTC,CASSPGTGSYEQYF
TRBJ2-3,TRBD2,NA,TRBV5-1,TGCGCCAGCAGCTTGGTTGGCCTAGCGGGGGGCCAATTAGATACGCAGTATTTT,CASSLVGLAGGQLDTQYF
TRBJ2-3,NA,NA,TRBV4-3,TGCGCCAGCAGCCATGGACAGAGTACAGATACGCAGTATTTT,CASSHGQSTDTQYF
TRBJ2-7,TRBD1,NA,TRBV4-1,TGCGCCAGCAGCCAACCGGGACAGGGGTTTTACGAGCAGTACTTC,CASSQPGQGFYEQYF
TRBJ2-7,NA,NA,TRBV7-9,TGTGCCACGACCGGGACACAGTACGAGCAGTACTTC,CATTGTQYEQYF
TRBJ1-6,TRBD1,once,TRBV27,TGTGCCAGCAGTATACAAGGGACAGGCCTGTCTTCACCCCTCCACTTT,CASSIQGTGLSSPLHF
TRBJ1-2,NA,NA,TRBV7-2,TGTGCCAGCAGCTTACTGAGGTCGGGAGGCTACACCTTC,CASSLLRSGGYTF
TRBJ2-7,TRBD1,NA,TRBV2,TGTGCCAGCAGGAAGACAGGGGTCGACGAGCAGTACTTC,CASRKTGVDEQYF
TRBJ2-7,TRBD2,NA,TRBV5-1,TGCGCCAGCAGCTTTGGCGGGAGCCCCTCCTACGAGCAGTACTTC,CASSFGGSPSYEQYF